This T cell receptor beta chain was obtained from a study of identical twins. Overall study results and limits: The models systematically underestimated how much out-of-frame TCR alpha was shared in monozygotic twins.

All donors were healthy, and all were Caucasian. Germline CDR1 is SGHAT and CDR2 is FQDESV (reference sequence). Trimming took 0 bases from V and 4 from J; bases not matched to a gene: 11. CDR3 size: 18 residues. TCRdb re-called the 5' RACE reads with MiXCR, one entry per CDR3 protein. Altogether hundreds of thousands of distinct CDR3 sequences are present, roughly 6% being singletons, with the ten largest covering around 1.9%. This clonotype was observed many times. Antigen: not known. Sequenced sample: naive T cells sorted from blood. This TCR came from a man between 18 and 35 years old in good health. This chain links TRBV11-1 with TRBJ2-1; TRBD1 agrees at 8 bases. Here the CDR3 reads CASSLAATGEVFYNEQFF. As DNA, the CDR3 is TGTGCCAGCAGCTTAGCGGCGACAGGGGAAGTCTTTTACAATGAGCAGTTCTTC. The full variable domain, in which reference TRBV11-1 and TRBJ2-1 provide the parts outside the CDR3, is EAEVAQSPRYKITEKSQAVAFWCDPISGHATLYWYRQILGQGPELLVQFQDESVVDDSQLPKDRFSAERLKGVDSTLKIQPAELGDSAMYLCASSLAATGEVFYNEQFFGPGTRLTVL.